The 27 T cell receptor beta chains below all came from one sample that was sequenced in a study of blood T cell repertoires in COVID-19 (TCRdb year 2020). Libraries were prepared through the immunoSEQ multiplex PCR assay. TCRdb's version of the immuneACCESS table is confined to in-frame rearrangements and falls short of the full clone set. An unresolved V gene accounts for under half of the shortfall where checked; the remainder is of unknown origin. This sample comprises roughly 110,000 clones, 86% of them detected only once. The ten most abundant clones make up 4.5% of the sample. The sequencing sample was made of peripheral blood. The receptors were gathered from a man aged 35 to 55 with acute or convalescent COVID-19.

This clone was found a few times. The J gene is TRBJ2-5, the V gene TRBV6-2 or TRBV6-3; 8 bases are a match to TRBD2. From germline, CDR1 is MNHEY and CDR2 SVGEGT. The CDR3 has 15 residues. The J segment lost 1 base and the V segment lost 0 bases, leaving 1 base of the junction unmatched. In nucleotides, the CDR3 is TGTGCCAGCAGTTACTCCCTAGCGGGCCAAGAGACCCAGTACTTC. This encodes CASSYSLAGQETQYF.

This chain joins TRBV30 and TRBJ2-3; the D gene is possibly TRBD2 (6 bases). This CDR3 spans 13 amino acids. Germline lookup yields CDR1 GTSNPN and CDR2 SVGIG (reference sequence). V was trimmed by 0 bases and J by 4 bases, leaving 8 bases between them. The CDR3 spells CAWSVRGADTQYF. CDR3 nucleotides: TGTGCCTGGAGTGTACGCGGGGCAGATACGCAGTATTTT.

The chain joins TRBV2 to TRBJ1-2; maybe TRBD1 (5 bases). CDR3 size: 13 residues. Germline-derived CDR1 and CDR2 are SNHLY and FYNNEI. The V end lost 1 base, the J end lost 2 bases, and 5 bases lay between the germline ends. This CDR3 reads CASSEDRNYGYTF. CDR3 nucleotides: TGTGCCAGCAGTGAAGACAGGAACTATGGCTACACCTTC.

V usage is TRBV9 and J usage is TRBJ2-3; 11 bases line up with TRBD2. This CDR3 is built from 16 residues. With 4 bases clipped from V and 2 bases from J, the junction kept 6 bases outside the gene matches. Germline V gene data show CDR1 as SGDLS and CDR2 as YYNGEE. CDR3 coding DNA: TGTGCCAGCAGCTCCCTAGCGGGGGGTTCCACAGATACGCAGTATTTT. Translated: CASSSLAGGSTDTQYF.

There are a few counts of this clone. The V call is TRBV27, the J call TRBJ1-6; D ambiguous. CDR3 size: 15 residues. Deletions cut 10 bases from V and 0 bases from J, with 13 bases between. Germline V CDR1 and CDR2: MNHEY, SMNVEV (reference sequence). This chain's CDR3 is CATQGGSSYNSPLHF. In nucleotides, the CDR3 is TGTGCCACCCAAGGAGGGAGCTCCTATAATTCACCCCTCCACTTT.

CDR3 loop: CAWRTGGLGGYTF. In DNA form, the CDR3 reads TGTGCCTGGAGGACAGGGGGCTTGGGGGGCTACACCTTC. The rearrangement links TRBV30 to TRBJ1-2; 10 bases align to TRBD1. V shed 3 bases, J shed 8 bases, and the junction held 6 bases outside the gene matches. Looked up from germline, CDR1 is GTSNPN and CDR2 is SVGIG (reference sequence). This CDR3 has 13 residues.

This clone was counted once. The J gene is TRBJ1-2, the V gene TRBV9; the D is unclear. Germline-derived CDR1 and CDR2 are SGDLS and YYNGEE. This CDR3 spans 14 amino acids. V gave up 0 bases and J gave up 3 bases, with 9 bases separating them. The CDR3 bases are TGTGCCAGCAGCGTAGAGGACGGGGACTATGGCTACACCTTC. Translating gives CASSVEDGDYGYTF.

The rearrangement joins TRBV7-9 to TRBJ1-4; possibly TRBD1 for D (6 bases). Germline V lookup: CDR1 SEHNR, CDR2 FQNEAQ (reference sequence). CDR3 size: 15 residues. Trimming pared 5 bases from V and 4 bases from J, leaving 14 bases between. CDR3 residues: CASSPRGQINEKLFF. The CDR3 DNA reads as TGTGCCAGCAGCCCACGGGGACAAATTAATGAAAAACTGTTTTTT. The full variable domain, rest sourced from reference TRBV7-9 and TRBJ1-4, is DTGVSQNPRHKITKRGQNVTFRCDPISEHNRLYWYRQTLGQGPEFLTYFQNEAQLEKSRLLSDRFSAERPKGSFSTLEIQRTEQGDSAMYLCASSPRGQINEKLFFGSGTQLSVL.

This clone occurred a few times. The chain combines TRBV4-1 with TRBJ2-7; no reliable D call. Trimming cost V 1 base and J 4 bases, with 11 bases left between them. Germline values: CDR1 MGHRA, CDR2 YSYEKL. The CDR3 loop spans 14 amino acids. The chain's CDR3 is CASSQVNSPYEQYF. The CDR3 coding sequence is TGCGCCAGCAGCCAAGTCAACAGCCCTTACGAGCAGTACTTC.

The gene calls are TRBV7-2 and TRBJ2-7; 10 positions match TRBD1. The junction had 1 base not matched to a gene; V was cut back by 0 bases and J by 2 bases. The germline gives CDR1 SGHTA, CDR2 FQGNSA. CDR3 length equals 15 residues. CDR3 loop: CASSLAGTGAYEQYF. The CDR3 DNA sequence: TGTGCCAGCAGCTTAGCCGGGACAGGGGCCTACGAGCAGTACTTC.

This clone appeared a single time. V usage is TRBV7-2 and J usage is TRBJ2-5; 10 positions agree with TRBD1. J gave up 5 bases and V 5 bases, and 8 bases lay outside the gene matches. From germline, CDR1 is SGHTA and CDR2 FQGNSA. The CDR3 has 15 amino acids. The DNA for the CDR3 is TGTGCCAGCAGCCGGGACAGGGGAAGTGGGGAGACCCAGTACTTC. It yields the protein CASSRDRGSGETQYF.

As DNA, the CDR3 is TGTGCCAGCAGCTTAGGCAGAAACACTGAAGCTTTCTTT. Translation: CASSLGRNTEAFF. V is TRBV7-8 and J is TRBJ1-1; D is ambiguous. The CDR3 loop spans 13 amino acids. V dropped 1 base and J dropped 2 bases, with 5 bases sitting between them. CDR1 and CDR2 from the germline V gene are SGHVS and FQNEAQ.

This chain connects TRBV6-5 to TRBJ1-2; D uncertain. The CDR3 is 11 amino acids. V dropped 8 bases and J dropped 8 bases, with 12 bases sitting between them. Germline V gene sequence: CDR1 MNHEY, CDR2 SVGAGI. The CDR3 sequence: CASSRGRGYTF. The CDR3 DNA reads TGTGCCAGCTCACGTGGTCGGGGCTACACCTTC.

This clone was counted only a few times. The chain has TRBV5-1 and TRBJ2-7, with D perhaps matching TRBD1 (5 bases). This CDR3 region has 12 residues. Germline-derived CDR1 and CDR2 are SGHRS and YFSETQ. V shed 2 bases and J shed 4 bases, with 7 bases lying between them. Written as DNA, the CDR3 is TGCGCCAGCAGCTTTCAGGGTTACGAGCAGTACTTC. Its translation: CASSFQGYEQYF.

This rearrangement joins TRBV27 to TRBJ2-2; 14 nucleotides agree with TRBD2. Germline loops: CDR1 MNHEY, CDR2 SMNVEV (reference sequence). The CDR3 loop spans 16 amino acids. The V and J ends lost 6 bases and 6 bases, in that order; junction bases with no gene match: 6. CDR3 nucleotide sequence: TGTGCCAGCAGGGCGGGACTAGCGGGAGTGTCCGGGGAGCTGTTTTTT. Translating it yields CASRAGLAGVSGELFF.

V and J are TRBV4-1 and TRBJ1-1, with 9 bases lining up with TRBD1. CDR3 length equals 17 residues. Germline trimming cut 0 bases from V and 5 bases from J; bases unmatched to any gene: 10. The germline V gene has CDR1 MGHRA and CDR2 YSYEKL. The chain's CDR3 is CASSQDGDRVVRTEAFF. In DNA form, the CDR3 reads TGCGCCAGCAGCCAAGATGGGGACAGGGTTGTAAGAACTGAAGCTTTCTTT.

In DNA, the CDR3 is TGTGCCAGCAGTGATCCCACAGGGAGCTACGAGCAGTACTTC. It encodes CASSDPTGSYEQYF. The rearrangement joins TRBV25-1 to TRBJ2-7; the D gene is possibly TRBD1 (6 bases). Germline V gene sequence: CDR1 MGHDK, CDR2 SYGVNS. Trimming took off 3 bases at V and 3 bases at J, with 12 bases between the two ends. This CDR3 comprises 14 residues.

This clone was counted between two and nine times. The gene calls are TRBV5-6 and TRBJ2-2, with 12 bases identical to TRBD2. Germline loops: CDR1 SGHDT, CDR2 YYEEEE. The CDR3 has 18 amino acids. V was clipped by 1 base and J by 4 bases; unmatched bases: 8. CDR3 bases: TGTGCCAGCAGCTTGTTTTCTAGCGGGAGGGTTTTCACCGGGGAGCTGTTTTTT. Amino acid sequence: CASSLFSSGRVFTGELFF.

The chain recombines TRBV9 with TRBJ1-2; 9 nucleotides agree with TRBD1. The CDR3 has 14 amino acids. Trimming cost V 3 bases and J 7 bases; bases outside gene matches: 7. The germline gives CDR1 SGDLS, CDR2 YYNGEE. CDR3 coding DNA: TGTGCCAGCAGCGAGGGACAGGGAGCGGGTGGCTACACCTTC. Translation: CASSEGQGAGGYTF. The entire variable domain, with the rest obtained from reference TRBV9 and TRBJ1-2, is as follows: DSGVTQTPKHLITATGQRVTLRCSPRSGDLSVYWYQQSLDQGLQFLIQYYNGEERAKGNILERFSAQQFPDLHSELNLSSLELGDSALYFCASSEGQGAGGYTFGSGTRLTVV.

This clone has a single count. The chain is built from TRBV15 and TRBJ2-7; perhaps TRBD2 as D (6 bases). The V gene lost 0 bases and the J gene lost 1 base, with 7 bases spanning the gap. This CDR3 is 14 amino acids long. Looked up from germline, CDR1 is LNHNV and CDR2 is YYDKDF (reference sequence). CDR3 protein: CATSRERESYEQYF. CDR3 in DNA: TGTGCCACCAGCAGAGAACGGGAGTCCTACGAGCAGTACTTC.

This chain connects TRBV15 to TRBJ2-7; TRBD1 matches 7 bases. Unmatched junction bases numbered 10, after V lost 1 base and J lost 7 bases. There are 15 residues in the CDR3. The germline V gene encodes CDR1 LNHNV and CDR2 YYDKDF (reference sequence). The CDR3 spells CATSRGGQSSGEQYF. The CDR3 nucleotides are TGTGCCACCAGCAGAGGGGGACAGTCGTCGGGGGAGCAGTACTTC.

The chain joins TRBV12-5 to TRBJ2-2, with 9 bases identical to TRBD1. Trimming cost V 0 bases and J 0 bases; bases outside gene matches: 20. The germline gives CDR1 LGHNT, CDR2 FRNRAP. The CDR3 loop spans 23 amino acids. The CDR3 DNA follows: TGTGCTAGTGGTTTGGTACTCCGGGACAGGGTTACTAGCGCAAGAGCGAACACCGGGGAGCTGTTTTTT. Protein: CASGLVLRDRVTSARANTGELFF.

The V call is TRBV4-1, the J call TRBJ2-2; 7 nucleotides agree with TRBD2. Germline loops: CDR1 MGHRA, CDR2 YSYEKL. The V and J ends lost 0 bases and 5 bases, in that order; junction bases with no gene match: 12. The CDR3 runs to 18 residues. The DNA for the CDR3 is TGCGCCAGCAGCCAAGAGATACTTAGGACTAGTGTTACCGGGGAGCTGTTTTTT. Translation gives CASSQEILRTSVTGELFF.

The V and J genes are TRBV10-1 and TRBJ2-3, with 10 positions matching TRBD2. Per the germline V gene, CDR1 is WNHNN and CDR2 is SYGVQD (reference sequence). The CDR3 is 14 residues long. V dropped 5 bases and J dropped 4; count of bases not matched to a gene: 3. The CDR3 loop reads CASSSSGSSDTQYF. In DNA form, the CDR3 reads TGCGCCAGCAGTTCTAGCGGGAGCTCAGATACGCAGTATTTT.

This clone showed up just a few times. The J gene is TRBJ1-4, the V gene TRBV9; TRBD1 aligns across 10 bases. Trimming took 0 bases from V and 4 from J; bases not matched to a gene: 9. The germline CDR1 and CDR2 sequences are SGDLS and YYNGEE. CDR3 size: 18 residues. The DNA for the CDR3 is TGTGCCAGCAGCGTAGCCCCGACAGGGGGCTTGGGTAATGAAAAACTGTTTTTT. Translating gives CASSVAPTGGLGNEKLFF.

The chain combines TRBV5-1 with TRBJ2-7; 8 bases are shared with TRBD1. The CDR3 length is 15 residues. V gave up 4 bases and J gave up 2 bases; unmatched junction bases: 8. Germline V lookup: CDR1 SGHRS, CDR2 YFSETQ. CDR3 sequence reads: CASSPRTGKAYEQYF. The CDR3 nucleotides read TGCGCCAGCAGCCCCAGGACAGGGAAGGCCTACGAGCAGTACTTC.

The rearrangement joins TRBV19 to TRBJ1-5; tentative D call: TRBD1 (5 bases). The CDR3 runs 15 residues. Germline loops: CDR1 LNHDA, CDR2 SQIVND (reference sequence). Trimming removed 3 bases at V and 0 bases at J, with 9 bases between. Here the CDR3 reads CASSMGQYSNQPQHF. CDR3 in DNA: TGTGCCAGTAGTATGGGGCAGTATAGCAATCAGCCCCAGCATTTT.